These T cell receptor beta chains were read from a single sample in a study of circulating tumor DNA in untreated peripheral T-cell lymphoma. Using immunoSEQ multiplex PCR, the repertoire was profiled, and TCRdb retains in-frame clones only, with some absent. The sample consists of some 10,000 clones, about 75% of them appearing once. Specimen: tumor tissue. These receptors came from a human donor with peripheral T-cell lymphoma. Both conserved end residues are part of each CDR3. D genes are given only for firm matches. Only some rows state a clone size, as once, few, many or a class for expanded clones.

>TRBJ1-1|.|TRBV6-8|.
TGTGCCAGCAGTGTTATATGGGTTGAAGCTTTCTTT
CASSVIWVEAFF
>TRBJ1-2|.|TRBV6-8|few
TGTGCCAGCAGTTCTCTTCCCGTAGGTGGCTACACCTTC
CASSSLPVGGYTF
>TRBJ1-4|.|TRBV28|once
TGTGCCAGCAGAACCGGGCCGAGTGAAAAACTGTTTTTT
CASRTGPSEKLFF
>TRBJ2-7|.|TRBV5-1|.
TGCGCCAGCAGCTCCTCAGGTACTTCGCAAAGGAAAGCCTACGAGCAGTACTTC
CASSSSGTSQRKAYEQYF
>TRBJ2-2|.|TRBV11-3|large
TGTGCCAGCAGCTTAGGAGGCGGACCCGCGAACACCGGGGAGCTGTTTTTT
CASSLGGGPANTGELFF
>TRBJ2-1|.|TRBV11-3|.
TGTGCCAGCAGCGAGACCTCGGAGGCGTTCTCCTACAATGAGCAGTTCTTC
CASSETSEAFSYNEQFF
>TRBJ2-2|TRBD2|TRBV27|.
TGTGCCAGCAGTTTATGGGGCTCGCGGGGGACCGGGGAGCTGTTTTTT
CASSLWGSRGTGELFF
>TRBJ2-7|.|TRBV29-1|once
TGCAGCGTTGGGGAAGCCCGAACCTACGAGCAGTACTTC
CSVGEARTYEQYF
>TRBJ1-5|.|TRBV28|.
TGTGCCAGCAGTTTGTGGGGGTATCAGCCCCAGCATTTT
CASSLWGYQPQHF
>TRBJ2-6|.|TRBV6-8|.
TGTGCCAGCAGGACCTCTGGGGCCAACGTCCTGACTTTC
CASRTSGANVLTF
>TRBJ1-1|.|TRBV7-5|few
TGTGCCAGCAGCTTAGATCTGGACAGGTTTGAAGCTTTCTTT
CASSLDLDRFEAFF
>TRBJ1-4|.|TRBV18|.
TGTGCCAGCTCACCGAAGCCAAATGAAAAACTGTTTTTT
CASSPKPNEKLFF
>TRBJ2-1|TRBD2|TRBV6-8|few
TGTGCCAGCAGTAGGACTAGTAACAATGAGCAGTTCTTC
CASSRTSNNEQFF
>TRBJ1-4|.|TRBV25-1|.
TGTGCCAGCAGTGAATACCCCCTTGGGGGGCGTCTGAATGAAAAACTGTTTTTT
CASSEYPLGGRLNEKLFF
>TRBJ2-2|TRBD1|TRBV30|.
TGTGCCTGGAGTGTACGCGGACAGGGGACCGGGGAGCTGTTTTTT
CAWSVRGQGTGELFF
>TRBJ1-5|.|TRBV9|.
TGTGCCAGCAGCGTAGACGGGAATCAGCCCCAGCATTTT
CASSVDGNQPQHF
>TRBJ1-5|.|TRBV11-3|.
TGTGCCAGCAGCTCCCCACCTTGGGGGATTTCTCAGCCCCAGCATTTT
CASSSPPWGISQPQHF
>TRBJ2-1|.|TRBV5-1|once
TGCGCCAGCAAACCTCCTCCCGGGGACAATGAGCAGTTCTTC
CASKPPPGDNEQFF
>TRBJ1-5|.|TRBV15|.
TGTGCCACCAGCAGAGATAGCACATTTAGCAATCAGCCCCAGCATTTT
CATSRDSTFSNQPQHF
>TRBJ2-2|.|TRBV7-6|.
TGTGCCAGCAGCTTCAGGACGAACACCGGGGAGCTGTTTTTT
CASSFRTNTGELFF
>TRBJ1-3|.|TRBV29-1|few
TGCAGCGTTAAGGGGACCGGAAACACCATATATTTT
CSVKGTGNTIYF
>TRBJ2-1|TRBD1|TRBV15|.
TGTGCCACCAGCAGAGATCGGGGACAGTCCCGCAATGAGCAGTTCTTC
CATSRDRGQSRNEQFF
>TRBJ1-6|TRBD1|TRBV11-3|few
TGTGCCAGCAGCTTCGGGACAGCGGATAATTCACCCCTCCACTTT
CASSFGTADNSPLHF
>TRBJ2-1|.|TRBV6-8|.
TGTGCCAGCAGTGACTCGATCGAAGGCGGGGAGCAGTTCTTC
CASSDSIEGGEQFF
>TRBJ1-2|.|TRBV23-1|.
TGCGCCAGCAGCTTAGGTGGAGGGTTTATTCGGGTGGACTATGGCTACACCTTC
CASSLGGGFIRVDYGYTF
>TRBJ1-2|.|TRBV30|.
TGTGCCTGGAGTCGGCTCTATGGCTACACCTTC
CAWSRLYGYTF
>TRBJ1-5|TRBD1|TRBV19|.
TGTGCCAGTAGTCCCGGAACAGGGGGCTTTCAGCCCCAGCATTTT
CASSPGTGGFQPQHF
>TRBJ1-2|.|TRBV19|.
TGTGCCAGTAGTAGCCGCCCGGGGATTAACTATGGCTACACCTTC
CASSSRPGINYGYTF
>TRBJ1-3|.|TRBV28|.
TGTGCCAGCAGTTTATACCTTCCAGCCGCGCGGCCTGGAAACACCATATATTTT
CASSLYLPAARPGNTIYF
>TRBJ1-2|.|TRBV6-8|.
TGTGCCAGCAGTTACAATTCCGGGGCCAGGGATGGCTACACCTTC
CASSYNSGARDGYTF
>TRBJ2-7|TRBD1|TRBV18|.
TGTGCCAGCTCGACCGGGACAGGGGGTTACGAGCAGTACTTC
CASSTGTGGYEQYF
>TRBJ2-7|.|TRBV30|.
TGTGCCTGGAGTGTACGGCCTCAAACCTACGAGCAGTACTTC
CAWSVRPQTYEQYF
>TRBJ2-1|TRBD2|TRBV11-3|.
TGTGCCAGCAGCCCCTCGACTAGCGGGGGGCACTACAATGAGCAGTTCTTC
CASSPSTSGGHYNEQFF